This is a list of T cell receptor beta chains from one sample in a study of memory CD4+ T cells and cytomegalovirus serostatus. Generated by immunoSEQ multiplex PCR, the TCRdb table keeps only in-frame clones and is missing some. This sample yields fewer than 90,000 clones, of which roughly 80% are seen a single time; just over 2.5% belongs to the top ten. The sample comprised memory CD4+ T cells from blood. These receptor sequences come from an adult in good health and CMV-seropositive. Each CDR3 is given with its conserved first and last residue. The D gene is left open where the match is weak. Size is stated for part of the rows, as once, few or many counts, or as a class when the clone is expanded.

j_gene | d_gene | v_gene | abundance | CDR3nt | CDR3aa
TRBJ2-5 | . | TRBV7-9 | . | TGTGCCAGCAGCTTCTCTATAGGCCAAGAGACCCAGTACTTC | CASSFSIGQETQYF
TRBJ2-3 | . | TRBV27 | few | TGTGCCAGCAGTTCGGCGGAACCTGCCGCCGCTACGCAGTATTTT | CASSSAEPAAATQYF
TRBJ1-4 | . | TRBV28 | . | TGTGCCAGCAGCAGGCCCGTGGGCAATGAAAAACTGTTTTTT | CASSRPVGNEKLFF
TRBJ2-1 | TRBD1 | TRBV2 | . | TGTGCCAGCAGTAGGGACAGGGGGCCGAACAATGAGCAGTTCTTC | CASSRDRGPNNEQFF
TRBJ2-7 | . | TRBV29-1 | . | TGCAGCGTTGCCGGCCTCCCCAGGGCATTGGGGCAGTACTTC | CSVAGLPRALGQYF
TRBJ1-1 | . | TRBV5-1 | . | TGCGCCAGCAGCCCCCCCCTCAGCACTGAAGCTTTCTTT | CASSPPLSTEAFF
TRBJ2-5 | TRBD2 | TRBV11-2 | . | TGTGCCAGCAGCTACGACCCCGGGACTACCCAAGAGACCCAGTACTTC | CASSYDPGTTQETQYF
TRBJ1-2 | . | TRBV19 | few | TGTGCCAGTAGTATCGACCGAGTGGCGGGAGCCAACTATGGCTACACCTTC | CASSIDRVAGANYGYTF
TRBJ1-1 | TRBD1 | TRBV4-2 | . | TGTGCCAGCAGCCTAGGGACAGGGGACCCCACTGAAGCTTTCTTT | CASSLGTGDPTEAFF
TRBJ2-7 | . | TRBV27 | . | TGTGCCAGCAGTTTGGACGGAGCGGCCGAGCAGTACTTC | CASSLDGAAEQYF
TRBJ1-4 | TRBD1 | TRBV28 | . | TGTGCCAGCAGTTTATCGGGACAGCCTCTCTCTGGAAGTGAAAAACTGTTTTTT | CASSLSGQPLSGSEKLFF
TRBJ1-2 | . | TRBV2 | once | TGTGCCAGCAGTCCCGAGGGGTCCCTCTATGGCTACACCTTC | CASSPEGSLYGYTF
TRBJ2-1 | . | TRBV6-5 | . | TGTGCCAGCCACTCGCGGGCCTCCTCCAATGAGCAGTTCTTC | CASHSRASSNEQFF
TRBJ1-1 | . | TRBV20-1 | few | TGCAGTGCTAGATTGGGGGGAGCTTTCTTT | CSARLGGAFF
TRBJ2-3 | TRBD1 | TRBV5-1 | . | TGCGCCAGCAGCTGGGAACGGACAGGGGTGAGAGGAGATACGCAGTATTTT | CASSWERTGVRGDTQYF
TRBJ1-2 | . | TRBV2 | few | TGTGCCAGCATCCCAGGGGACAACTATGGCTACACCTTC | CASIPGDNYGYTF
TRBJ1-2 | . | TRBV2 | few | TGTGCCAGCAGTCCGCACGAGGCCTATGGCTACACCTTC | CASSPHEAYGYTF
TRBJ1-4 | TRBD1 | TRBV19 | few | TGTGCCAGTAGTATTTTTGGCAGGGGGAGAAAACTGTTTTTT | CASSIFGRGRKLFF
TRBJ2-1 | TRBD2 | TRBV7-9 | few | TGTGCCCTCACAGGCGGGGAGGGCCACTACAATGAGCAGTTCTTC | CALTGGEGHYNEQFF
TRBJ2-1 | TRBD1 | TRBV18 | . | TGTGCCAGCAACCGGGACAGGGACTACAATGAGCAGTTCTTC | CASNRDRDYNEQFF
TRBJ1-1 | . | TRBV10-3 | . | TGTGCCACCACGGCCGACCGCACTGAAGCTTTCTTT | CATTADRTEAFF
TRBJ1-2 | . | TRBV7-2 | . | TGTGCCAGCAGCTCGGACATCAAGTATGGCTACACCTTC | CASSSDIKYGYTF
TRBJ1-1 | . | TRBV25-1 | . | TGTGCCAGCAGCCCTCGGAAGGGCACTGAAGCTTTCTTT | CASSPRKGTEAFF
TRBJ2-5 | . | TRBV9 | once | TGTGCCAGCAGCGTAGACAGGGGGGGCGAGACCCAGTACTTC | CASSVDRGGETQYF